Presented here are 18 T cell receptor beta chains from one specimen sequenced in a study of OX40 agonist ivuxolimab in advanced cancers. Sequenced by immunoSEQ multiplex PCR; TCRdb stores in-frame clones only, minus some. The sample consists of some 64,000 clones, about 87% of them appearing once. The input for sequencing was CD4+ or CD8+ T cells sorted from blood, taken in a trial of the OX40 agonist ivuxolimab. These receptor sequences come from an adult with an advanced solid tumor such as melanoma, head and neck, liver or kidney cancer.

V is TRBV2 and J is TRBJ1-1; 7 bases map to TRBD1. CDR3 length: 13 amino acids. V lost 4 bases to trimming and J lost 6 bases; unmatched junction nucleotides: 5. Per the germline V gene, CDR1 is SNHLY and CDR2 is FYNNEI. CDR3 sequence reads: CASSASGGSEAFF. The CDR3 bases are TGTGCCAGCAGTGCGTCAGGGGGATCTGAAGCTTTCTTT. The complete variable domain, with remaining parts taken from reference TRBV2 and TRBJ1-1, reads EPEVTQTPSHQVTQMGQEVILRCVPISNHLYFYWYRQILGQKVEFLVSFYNNEISEKSEIFDDQFSVERPDGSNFTLKIRSTKLEDSAMYFCASSASGGSEAFFGQGTRLTVV.

The chain links TRBV7-2 to TRBJ1-1; 9 bases are shared with TRBD1. The CDR3 is 16 residues long. V trimming: 4 bases; J trimming: 4 bases; junction bases outside the gene matches: 10. From germline, CDR1 is SGHTA and CDR2 FQGNSA. DNA for the CDR3: TGTGCCAGCAGCTCGCAACAGGGGGCAGCTGGCACTGAAGCTTTCTTT. It encodes CASSSQQGAAGTEAFF. Together with reference TRBV7-2 and TRBJ1-1, the CDR3 gives the full variable domain: GAGVSQSPSNKVTEKGKDVELRCDPISGHTALYWYRQSLGQGLEFLIYFQGNSAPDKSGLPSDRFSAERTGGSVSTLTIQRTQQEDSAVYLCASSSQQGAAGTEAFFGQGTRLTVV.

V gene TRBV14 combines with J gene TRBJ2-1; tentatively, D is TRBD1 (6 bases). The V and J ends lost 1 base and 7 bases respectively, with 11 bases between them. The germline V gene has CDR1 SGHDN and CDR2 FVKESK. The CDR3 consists of 14 residues. This CDR3 reads CASSQGFRGNEQFF. Here the CDR3 DNA reads TGTGCCAGCAGCCAAGGGTTTAGGGGGAATGAGCAGTTCTTC.

The chain uses TRBV12-5 and TRBJ2-3; D gene ambiguous. V was cut by 7 bases and J by 0 bases, with 8 bases left in between. This CDR3 region has 13 residues. Germline CDR1 reads LGHNT; CDR2 reads FRNRAP. The CDR3: CASALGSTDTQYF. The CDR3 DNA reads as TGTGCTAGTGCCCTCGGAAGCACAGATACGCAGTATTTT.

The genes are TRBV13 and TRBJ2-1; D might be TRBD1 (6 bases). The length of the CDR3 is 12 residues. Germline V gene sequence: CDR1 PRHDT, CDR2 FYEKMQ (reference sequence). Trimming removed 1 base at V and 10 bases at J, with 8 bases between. CDR3 sequence (DNA): TGTGCCAGCAGCTTAGACAGGGAGGAGCAGTTCTTC. It yields the protein CASSLDREEQFF.

The J gene is TRBJ1-2, the V gene TRBV10-1; D call uncertain. Germline V gene sequence: CDR1 WNHNN, CDR2 SYGVQD (reference sequence). The CDR3 is 13 amino acids. V was cut by 6 bases and J by 8 bases, with 16 bases left in between. DNA of the CDR3: TGCGCCAGCAGCTGGCCGCCTCCGATAGGCTACACCTTC. Its protein is CASSWPPPIGYTF.

By share, this clone ranks as medium-sized (0.01 to 0.1%). The gene calls are TRBV5-1 and TRBJ2-7, with 14 bases lining up with TRBD2. CDR3 size: 15 residues. V lost 4 bases to trimming and J lost 2 bases; unmatched junction nucleotides: 2. Germline lookup yields CDR1 SGHRS and CDR2 YFSETQ. CDR3 coding DNA: TGCGCCAGCAGCGGGGGACTAGCGGGAGCCTACGAGCAGTACTTC. Encoded protein: CASSGGLAGAYEQYF.

This chain uses TRBV2 with TRBJ2-7; TRBD1 aligns across 9 bases. Germline V gene data show CDR1 as SNHLY and CDR2 as FYNNEI. This CDR3 has 16 amino acids. J gave up 6 bases and V 4 bases, and 13 bases lay outside the gene matches. The DNA for the CDR3 is TGTGCCAGCAGTGTGCAAGCCGGGACAGGGACTTCCGAGCAGTACTTC. Translating gives CASSVQAGTGTSEQYF.

This sequence joins TRBV19 and TRBJ2-7; D is possibly TRBD2 (6 bases). Per germline, CDR1 LNHDA and CDR2 SQIVND (reference sequence). The V end was cut by 1 base, the J end by 0 bases, with 7 bases between. The CDR3 covers 14 residues. The CDR3 nucleotides are TGTGCCAGTAGTATAGTGGGGGGCTCCTACGAGCAGTACTTC. It translates to CASSIVGGSYEQYF. The variable domain in full, completed from reference TRBV19 and TRBJ2-7, reads DGGITQSPKYLFRKEGQNVTLSCEQNLNHDAMYWYRQDPGQGLRLIYYSQIVNDFQKGDIAEGYSVSREKKESFPLTVTSAQKNPTAFYLCASSIVGGSYEQYFGPGTRLTVT.

The V and J genes are TRBV28 and TRBJ1-2, with 12 positions matching TRBD1. Germline CDR1 is MDHEN and CDR2 is SYDVKM. Germline trimming cut 6 bases from V and 4 bases from J; bases unmatched to any gene: 6. This CDR3 region has 15 residues. CDR3 protein: CASSVGTGGPYGYTF. DNA for the CDR3: TGTGCCAGCAGCGTAGGGACAGGGGGCCCCTATGGCTACACCTTC.

This chain links TRBV18 with TRBJ2-2; the D is unclear. The CDR3 extends over 14 amino acids. Trimming stripped 2 bases from V and 6 bases from J, with 10 bases between. CDR1 is KGHSH and CDR2 is LQKENI in the germline V gene. CDR3 coding DNA: TGTGCCAGCTCACCATTTCCGTTAGCCGGGGAGCTGTTTTTT. This encodes CASSPFPLAGELFF.

Here the CDR3 DNA reads TGTGCCAGTATGCCCGCAGGAGTGTCTGGAAACACCATATATTTT. Translation gives CASMPAGVSGNTIYF. The rearrangement links TRBV19 to TRBJ1-3; D remains ambiguous. Trimming took off 7 bases at V and 1 base at J, with 14 bases between the two ends. From germline, CDR1 is LNHDA and CDR2 SQIVND (reference sequence). The CDR3 extends over 15 amino acids.

This chain joins TRBV19 and TRBJ1-5; D uncertain. Per germline, CDR1 LNHDA and CDR2 SQIVND (reference sequence). With 3 bases removed from V and 6 bases from J, the gap between germline ends came to 9 bases. CDR3 length: 13 amino acids. DNA for the CDR3: TGTGCCAGTAGTATGAAGGACCGTCAGCCCCAGCATTTT. This codes for CASSMKDRQPQHF.

This chain joins TRBV5-1 and TRBJ2-3, with no clear D. The germline V gene has CDR1 SGHRS and CDR2 YFSETQ. V lost 0 bases to trimming and J lost 0 bases, with 11 bases between them. The CDR3 length is 16 residues. The CDR3 loop is CASSLGGSTSTDTQYF. CDR3 sequence (DNA): TGCGCCAGCAGCTTGGGCGGCAGCACTAGCACAGATACGCAGTATTTT.

This clone has a single count. The chain employs TRBV5-5 and TRBJ1-2; 9 nucleotides agree with TRBD1. CDR1 SGHKS and CDR2 YYEKEE come from the germline V gene (reference sequence). The CDR3 is made up of 13 amino acids. With 3 bases clipped from V and 4 bases from J, the junction kept 1 base outside the gene matches. The CDR3 spells CASSWDRAYGYTF. The CDR3 nucleotides are TGTGCCAGCAGCTGGGACAGGGCCTATGGCTACACCTTC.

The gene calls are TRBV6-5 and TRBJ2-3, with a possible D match to TRBD2 (6 bases). CDR3 size: 15 residues. Germline V gene lookup returns CDR1 MNHEY and CDR2 SVGAGI. V gave up 4 bases and J gave up 0 bases, with 11 bases separating them. CDR3 loop: CASSSRDSSTDTQYF. The CDR3 DNA follows: TGTGCCAGCAGTTCGCGGGACTCTAGCACAGATACGCAGTATTTT.

The V call is TRBV5-5, the J call TRBJ1-5, with TRBD1 as a possible D gene (6 bases). The V end was cut by 7 bases, the J end by 9 bases, with 20 bases between. This CDR3 spans 14 amino acids. Looked up from germline, CDR1 is SGHKS and CDR2 is YYEKEE (reference sequence). The CDR3 here is CASSGDTGLGPQHF. The DNA for the CDR3 is TGTGCCAGCTCGGGGGACACTGGGCTTGGGCCCCAGCATTTT.

The chain is built from TRBV6-5 and TRBJ2-5; 7 bases align to TRBD1. The CDR3 totals 14 residues. V lost 6 bases, J lost 1 base, and 5 bases stayed unmatched. Per germline, CDR1 MNHEY and CDR2 SVGAGI. The CDR3 nucleotides read TGTGCCAGCAGCCGCCGGGACAGCCAAGAGACCCAGTACTTC. Protein product: CASSRRDSQETQYF.